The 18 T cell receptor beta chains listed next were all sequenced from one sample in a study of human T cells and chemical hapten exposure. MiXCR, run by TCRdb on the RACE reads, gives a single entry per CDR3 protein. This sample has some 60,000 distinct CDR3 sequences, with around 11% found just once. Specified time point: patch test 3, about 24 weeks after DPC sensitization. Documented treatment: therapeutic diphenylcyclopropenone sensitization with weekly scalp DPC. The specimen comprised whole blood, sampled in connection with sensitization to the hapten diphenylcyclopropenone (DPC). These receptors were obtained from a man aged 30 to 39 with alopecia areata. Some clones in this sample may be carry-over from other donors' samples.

The CDR3 DNA follows: TGTGCCAGCAGTTACTCGGATCCCACAGATACGCAGTATTTT. Translation: CASSYSDPTDTQYF. This chain connects TRBV6-6 to TRBJ2-3; D gene unclear. The CDR3 sequence is 14 residues long. V lost 0 bases and J lost 2, with 6 bases in between. CDR1 is MNHNY, CDR2 SVGAGI, per germline (reference sequence).

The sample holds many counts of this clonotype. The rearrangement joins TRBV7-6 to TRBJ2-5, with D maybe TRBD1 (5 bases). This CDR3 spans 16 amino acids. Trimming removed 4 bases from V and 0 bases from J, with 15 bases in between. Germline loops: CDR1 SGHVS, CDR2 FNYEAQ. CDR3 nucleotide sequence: TGTGCCAGCAGCTCCGTTCAAGCAGGGAACCAAGAGACCCAGTACTTC. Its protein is CASSSVQAGNQETQYF.

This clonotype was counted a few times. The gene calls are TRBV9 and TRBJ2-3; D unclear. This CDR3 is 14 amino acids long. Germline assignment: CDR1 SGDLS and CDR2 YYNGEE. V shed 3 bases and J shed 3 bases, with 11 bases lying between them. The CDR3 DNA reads TGTGCCAGCAGCGCAGTGGGGAAAACAGATACGCAGTATTTT. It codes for CASSAVGKTDTQYF.

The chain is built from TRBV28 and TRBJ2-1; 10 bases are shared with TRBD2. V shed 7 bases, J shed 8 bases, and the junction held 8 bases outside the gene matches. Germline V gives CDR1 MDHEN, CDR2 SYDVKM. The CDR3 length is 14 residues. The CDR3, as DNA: TGTGCCAGCACGGAAGCGGGGGGGATATATGAGCAGTTCTTC. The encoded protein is CASTEAGGIYEQFF.

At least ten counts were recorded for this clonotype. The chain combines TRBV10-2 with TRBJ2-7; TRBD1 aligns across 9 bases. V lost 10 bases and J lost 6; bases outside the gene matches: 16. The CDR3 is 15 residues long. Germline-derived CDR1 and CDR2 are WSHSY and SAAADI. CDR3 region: CATQDQGTGSGEQYF. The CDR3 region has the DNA TGCGCCACTCAAGACCAGGGGACAGGGTCCGGCGAGCAGTACTTC.

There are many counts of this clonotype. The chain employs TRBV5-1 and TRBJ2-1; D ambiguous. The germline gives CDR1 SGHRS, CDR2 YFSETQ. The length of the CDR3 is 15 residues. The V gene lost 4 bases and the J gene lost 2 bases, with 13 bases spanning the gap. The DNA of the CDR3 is TGCGCCAGCAGCGAGTTATCCCGGGCCTACAATGAGCAGTTCTTC. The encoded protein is CASSELSRAYNEQFF.

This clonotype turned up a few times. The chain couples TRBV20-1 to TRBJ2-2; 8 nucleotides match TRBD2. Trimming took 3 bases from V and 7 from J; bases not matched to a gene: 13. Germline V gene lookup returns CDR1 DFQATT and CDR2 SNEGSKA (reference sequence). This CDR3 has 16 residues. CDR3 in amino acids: CSASRPGLGSGGELFF. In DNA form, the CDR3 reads TGCAGTGCTAGTAGGCCGGGACTAGGTTCGGGCGGGGAGCTGTTTTTT.

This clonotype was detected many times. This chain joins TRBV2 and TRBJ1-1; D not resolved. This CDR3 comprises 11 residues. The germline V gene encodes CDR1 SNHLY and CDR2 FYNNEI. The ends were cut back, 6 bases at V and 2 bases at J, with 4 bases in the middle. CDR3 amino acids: CASRENTEAFF. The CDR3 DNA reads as TGTGCCAGCAGGGAAAACACTGAAGCTTTCTTT.

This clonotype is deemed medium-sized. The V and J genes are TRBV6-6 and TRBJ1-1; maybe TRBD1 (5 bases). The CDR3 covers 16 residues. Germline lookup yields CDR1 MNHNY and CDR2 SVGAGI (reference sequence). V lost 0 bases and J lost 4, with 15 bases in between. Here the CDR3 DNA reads TGTGCCAGCAGTTACTCGATCGGGGGTGCTGGCACTGAAGCTTTCTTT. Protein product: CASSYSIGGAGTEAFF.

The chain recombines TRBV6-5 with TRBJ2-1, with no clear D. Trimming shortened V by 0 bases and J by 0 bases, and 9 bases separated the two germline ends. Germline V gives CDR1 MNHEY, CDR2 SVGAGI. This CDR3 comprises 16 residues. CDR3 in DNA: TGTGCCAGCAGTTACTCGTATAGAGTCTCCTACAATGAGCAGTTCTTC. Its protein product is CASSYSYRVSYNEQFF.

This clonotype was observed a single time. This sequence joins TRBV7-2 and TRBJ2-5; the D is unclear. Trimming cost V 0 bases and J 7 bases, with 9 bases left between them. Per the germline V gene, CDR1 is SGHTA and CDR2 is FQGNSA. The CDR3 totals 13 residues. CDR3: CASSLAKLPTQYF. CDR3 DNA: TGTGCCAGCAGCTTAGCCAAGTTGCCGACCCAGTACTTC.

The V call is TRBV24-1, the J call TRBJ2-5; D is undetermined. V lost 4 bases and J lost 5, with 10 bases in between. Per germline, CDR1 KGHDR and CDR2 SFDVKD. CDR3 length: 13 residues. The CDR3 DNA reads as TGTGCCACCAGTGACCCAATGTATGAGACCCAGTACTTC. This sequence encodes CATSDPMYETQYF.

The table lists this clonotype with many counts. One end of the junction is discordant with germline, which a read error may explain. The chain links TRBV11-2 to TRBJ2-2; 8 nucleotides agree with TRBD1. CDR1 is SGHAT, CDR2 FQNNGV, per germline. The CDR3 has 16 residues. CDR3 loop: CASSLGDRSKTGELFF. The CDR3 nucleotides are TGTGCCAGCAGCTTGGGGGACAGGTCGAAGACCGGGGAGCTGTTTTTT.

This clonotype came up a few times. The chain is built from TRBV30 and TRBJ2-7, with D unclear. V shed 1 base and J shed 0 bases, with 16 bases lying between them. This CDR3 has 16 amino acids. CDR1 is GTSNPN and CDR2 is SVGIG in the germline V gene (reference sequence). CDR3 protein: CAWSGPRTEISYEQYF. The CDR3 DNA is TGTGCCTGGAGTGGACCGCGGACGGAAATCTCCTACGAGCAGTACTTC.

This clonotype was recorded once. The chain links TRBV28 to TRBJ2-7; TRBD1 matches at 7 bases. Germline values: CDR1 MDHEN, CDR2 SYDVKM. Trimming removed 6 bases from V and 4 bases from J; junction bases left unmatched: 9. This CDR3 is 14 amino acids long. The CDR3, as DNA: TGTGCCAGCAGAGGGGGACAGTTAACGTACGAGCAGTACTTC. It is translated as CASRGGQLTYEQYF.

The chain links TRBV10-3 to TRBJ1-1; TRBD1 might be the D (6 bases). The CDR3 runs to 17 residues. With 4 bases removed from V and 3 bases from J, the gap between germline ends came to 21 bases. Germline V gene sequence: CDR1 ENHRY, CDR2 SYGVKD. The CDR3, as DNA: TGTGCCATCAGTGTGTATGGGAGGGGGGAGTCGGACACTGAAGCTTTCTTT. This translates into CAISVYGRGESDTEAFF.

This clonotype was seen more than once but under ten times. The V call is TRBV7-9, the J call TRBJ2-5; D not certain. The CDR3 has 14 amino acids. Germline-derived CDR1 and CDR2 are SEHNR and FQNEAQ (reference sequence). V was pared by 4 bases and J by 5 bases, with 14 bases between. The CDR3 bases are TGTGCCAGCAGCTCTGTACTTCCGAACGAGACCCAGTACTTC. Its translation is CASSSVLPNETQYF.

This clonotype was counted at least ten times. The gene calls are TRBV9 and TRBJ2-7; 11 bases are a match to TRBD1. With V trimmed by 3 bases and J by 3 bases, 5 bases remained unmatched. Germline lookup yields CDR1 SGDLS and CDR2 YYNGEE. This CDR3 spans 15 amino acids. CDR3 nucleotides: TGTGCCAGCAGCGGTCGGGACAGGGGGGTCTACGAGCAGTACTTC. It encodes CASSGRDRGVYEQYF.